This TCR beta chain originates from a study of cytomegalovirus exposure and HLA in healthy donors. Findings and caveats of the study: With high specificity and sensitivity, the classifier reportedly diagnosed cytomegalovirus status. A later analysis showed HLA-associated TCR beta chains outstripping equally common others in clonal expansion. In a later analysis, TCR beta V- and J-gene trimming showed a link to a missense DCLRE1C variant.

The CDR3 covers 14 residues. CDR1 is SNHLY and CDR2 is FYNNEI in the germline V gene. V dropped 6 bases and J dropped 0 bases, with 9 bases sitting between them. As concerns this clone: Its specificity is unknown.

PCR used 60 Vbeta primers and 13 Jbeta primers. Profiling relied on immunoSEQ multiplex PCR, and the TCRdb table lists in-frame clones only, not all of them. Of roughly 100,000 clones listed, around four fifths are singletons. The receptor comes from a man aged 35 to 55 in good health and CMV-seronegative. The specimen sequenced was PBMCs. The rearrangement joins TRBV2 to TRBJ2-1; maybe TRBD1 (6 bases). The chain's CDR3 is CASSRDTSYNEQFF. The CDR3 bases are TGTGCCAGCAGCCGGGACACCTCCTACAATGAGCAGTTCTTC.